This T cell receptor (beta chain) was sequenced during a study of regulatory dendritic cells for organ transplantation. About the research overall: Monocytes received vitamin D3 on days 0 and 4, IL-10 on day 4. LPS was added to dendritic cell cultures on day 6.

Sorted subsets were CFSE-labeled and cultured roughly five days with allogeneic dendritic cells. Trimming left V 0 bases short and J 7 bases short, with 13 bases between. CDR1 SGHTA and CDR2 FQGNSA come from the germline V gene. CDR3 size: 15 residues. In its sample, this clone was seen once. The antigen is not known. Regarding the study as a whole: Naive T cells showed high diversity, memory cells less, memory CD8+ least.

Profiling relied on immunoSEQ multiplex PCR, and the TCRdb table lists in-frame clones only, not all of them. The sample yields roughly 9,300 clones, 80% seen once. The chain employs TRBV7-2 and TRBJ2-1; no firm D call. The sample taken for sequencing was memory CD4+ T cells from blood cultured with dendritic cells. Subset defined: CD45RO+ memory T cells. The TCR was taken from a human donor in good health. This CDR3 reads CASSLAYLGSNEQFF. In DNA form, the CDR3 reads TGTGCCAGCAGCTTAGCCTATCTGGGGTCGAATGAGCAGTTCTTC.